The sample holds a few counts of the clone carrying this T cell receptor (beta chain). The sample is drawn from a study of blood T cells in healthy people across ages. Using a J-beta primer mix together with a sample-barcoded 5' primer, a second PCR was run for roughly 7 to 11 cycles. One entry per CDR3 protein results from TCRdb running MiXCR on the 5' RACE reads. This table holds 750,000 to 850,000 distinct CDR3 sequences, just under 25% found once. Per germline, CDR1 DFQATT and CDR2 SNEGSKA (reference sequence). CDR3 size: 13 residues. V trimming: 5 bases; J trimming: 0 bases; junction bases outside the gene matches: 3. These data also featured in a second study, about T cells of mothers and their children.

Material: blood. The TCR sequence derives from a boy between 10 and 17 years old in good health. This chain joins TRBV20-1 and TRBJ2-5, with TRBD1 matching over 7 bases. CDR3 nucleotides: TGCAGTGCTGGGGACAGTAACCAAGAGACCCAGTACTTC. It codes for CSAGDSNQETQYF.